This T cell receptor beta chain was captured by sequencing in a study of Graves' ophthalmopathy and Graves' hyperthyroidism. Study findings and constraints: Sensitivity of about 67% and specificity of about 72% were achieved by the model that predicted ophthalmopathy progression.

No donor had other autoimmune disease, uncontrolled infection, pregnancy or lactation. The authors amplified TCR beta CDR3 regions from RNA transcripts. First-round RT-PCR with HTBI primers preceded a second-round multiplex PCR. TCRdb analysed the multiplex PCR reads with MiXCR anew, one entry per CDR3 protein. The sample lists roughly 400,000 distinct CDR3 sequences, roughly 18% occurring once. V lost 7 bases and J 4 bases, leaving 19 bases between the germline ends. CDR1 SQVTM and CDR2 ANQGSEA come from the germline V gene. The length of the CDR3 is 14 residues. Notes on this clonotype: The antigen is undetermined.

The origin of this receptor is a young woman with Graves' ophthalmopathy. The specimen was peripheral blood. The rearrangement uses TRBV29-1 and TRBJ1-2, with a possible D match to TRBD1 (6 bases). CDR3: CSATDRLLGYGYTF. Written as DNA, the CDR3 is TGCAGCGCAACGGACAGATTATTAGGCTATGGCTACACCTTC.